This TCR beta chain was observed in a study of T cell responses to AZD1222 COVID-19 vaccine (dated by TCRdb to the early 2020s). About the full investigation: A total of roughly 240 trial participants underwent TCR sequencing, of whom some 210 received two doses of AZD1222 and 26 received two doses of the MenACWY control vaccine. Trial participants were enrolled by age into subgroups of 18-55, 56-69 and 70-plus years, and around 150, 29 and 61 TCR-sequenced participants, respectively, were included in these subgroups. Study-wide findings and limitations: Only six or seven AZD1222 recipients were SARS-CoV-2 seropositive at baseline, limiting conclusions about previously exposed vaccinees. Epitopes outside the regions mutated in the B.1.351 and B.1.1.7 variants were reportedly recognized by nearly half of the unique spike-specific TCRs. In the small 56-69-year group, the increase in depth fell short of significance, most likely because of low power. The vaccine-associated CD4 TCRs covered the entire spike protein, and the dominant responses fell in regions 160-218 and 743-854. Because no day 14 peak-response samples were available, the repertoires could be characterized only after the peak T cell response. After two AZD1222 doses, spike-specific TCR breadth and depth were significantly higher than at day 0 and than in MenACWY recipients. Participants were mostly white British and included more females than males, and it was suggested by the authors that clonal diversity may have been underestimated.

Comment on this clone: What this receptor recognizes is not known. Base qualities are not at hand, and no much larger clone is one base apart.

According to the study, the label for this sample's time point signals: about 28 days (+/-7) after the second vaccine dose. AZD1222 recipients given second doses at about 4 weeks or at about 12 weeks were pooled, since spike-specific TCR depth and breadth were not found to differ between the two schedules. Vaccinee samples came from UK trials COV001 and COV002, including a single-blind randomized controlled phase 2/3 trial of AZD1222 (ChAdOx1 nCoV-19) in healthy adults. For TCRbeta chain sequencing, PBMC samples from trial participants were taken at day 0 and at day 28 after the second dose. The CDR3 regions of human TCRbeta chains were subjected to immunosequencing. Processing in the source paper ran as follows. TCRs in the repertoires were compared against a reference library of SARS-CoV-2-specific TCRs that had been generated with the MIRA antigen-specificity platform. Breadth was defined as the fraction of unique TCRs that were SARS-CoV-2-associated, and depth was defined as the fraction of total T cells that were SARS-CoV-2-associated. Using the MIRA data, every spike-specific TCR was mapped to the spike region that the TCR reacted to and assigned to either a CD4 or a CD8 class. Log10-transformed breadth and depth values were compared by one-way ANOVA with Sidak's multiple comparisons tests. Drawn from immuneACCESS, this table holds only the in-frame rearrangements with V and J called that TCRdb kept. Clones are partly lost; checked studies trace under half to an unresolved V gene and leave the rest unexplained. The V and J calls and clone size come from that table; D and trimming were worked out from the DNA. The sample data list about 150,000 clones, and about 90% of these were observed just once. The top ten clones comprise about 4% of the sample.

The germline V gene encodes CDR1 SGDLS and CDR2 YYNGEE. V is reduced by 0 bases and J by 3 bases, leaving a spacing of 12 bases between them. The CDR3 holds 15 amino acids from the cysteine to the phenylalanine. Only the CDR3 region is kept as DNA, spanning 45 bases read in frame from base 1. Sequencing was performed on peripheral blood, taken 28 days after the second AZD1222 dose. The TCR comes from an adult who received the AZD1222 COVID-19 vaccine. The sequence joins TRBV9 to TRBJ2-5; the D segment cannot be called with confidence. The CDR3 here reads CASSVDSSPEETQYF. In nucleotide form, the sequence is TGTGCCAGCAGCGTAGACTCCTCACCCGAAGAGACCCAGTACTTC. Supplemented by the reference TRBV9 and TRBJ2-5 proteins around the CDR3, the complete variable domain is DSGVTQTPKHLITATGQRVTLRCSPRSGDLSVYWYQQSLDQGLQFLIQYYNGEERAKGNILERFSAQQFPDLHSELNLSSLELGDSALYFCASSVDSSPEETQYFGPGTRLLVL.